This T cell receptor beta chain emerged from a study of T cell changes during pregnancy in multiple sclerosis. Clones were sequenced by immunoSEQ multiplex PCR, and TCRdb holds only the in-frame ones, with some missing. The sample holds about 60,000 clones, roughly 90% seen once. The clonotype originates from a female donor with multiple sclerosis, enrolled in a pregnancy study. The input for sequencing was peripheral blood, taken in the second trimester of pregnancy.

The CDR3 region is CASSLGAKQFF. As DNA, the CDR3 is TGTGCCAGCAGCTTAGGGGCGAAGCAGTTCTTC. The chain is built from TRBV11-2 and TRBJ2-1; no firm D call. This CDR3 comprises 11 residues. Trimming stripped 1 base from V and 11 bases from J, with 6 bases between. Germline-derived CDR1 and CDR2 are SGHAT and FQNNGV. The variable domain in full, completed from reference TRBV11-2 and TRBJ2-1, reads EAGVAQSPRYKIIEKRQSVAFWCNPISGHATLYWYQQILGQGPKLLIQFQNNGVVDDSQLPKDRFSAERLKGVDSTLKIQPAKLEDSAVYLCASSLGAKQFFGPGTRLTVL.